This entry is about one T cell receptor beta chain. Data came from immunoSEQ multiplex PCR; TCRdb stores just in-frame clones and leaves some out. The sample lists roughly 53,000 clones, roughly 90% occurring once. This entry comes from a study of OX40 agonist ivuxolimab in advanced cancers. Germline lookup yields CDR1 SGHDT and CDR2 YYEEEE. V was trimmed by 3 bases and J by 2 bases, leaving 12 bases between them. This CDR3 comprises 15 residues. The rearrangement joins TRBV5-6 to TRBJ1-5, with D hard to call. The source is an adult with an advanced solid tumor such as melanoma, head and neck, liver or kidney cancer. The specimen comprised CD4+ or CD8+ T cells sorted from blood, sampled in a trial of the OX40 agonist ivuxolimab. CDR3 amino acids: CASSYGLVGNQPQHF. DNA of the CDR3: TGTGCCAGCAGCTACGGATTGGTGGGCAATCAGCCCCAGCATTTT.